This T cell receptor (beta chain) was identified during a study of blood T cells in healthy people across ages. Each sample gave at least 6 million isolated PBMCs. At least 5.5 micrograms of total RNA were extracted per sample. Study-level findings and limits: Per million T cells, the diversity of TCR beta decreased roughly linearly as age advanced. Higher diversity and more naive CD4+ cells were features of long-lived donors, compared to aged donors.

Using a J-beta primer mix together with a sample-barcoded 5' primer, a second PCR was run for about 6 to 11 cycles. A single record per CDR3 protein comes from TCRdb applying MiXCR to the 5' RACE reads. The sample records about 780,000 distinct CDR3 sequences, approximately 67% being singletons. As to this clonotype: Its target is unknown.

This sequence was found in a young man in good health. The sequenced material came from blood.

CDR3 nucleotides: TGCGCCAGCAGCTTGGTAGCGAACTACGAGCAGTACTTC. Its translation: CASSLVANYEQYF. V gene TRBV5-1 combines with J gene TRBJ2-7; possibly TRBD2 for D (5 bases). The CDR3 spans 13 residues. Germline V CDR1 and CDR2: SGHRS, YFSETQ. V lost 0 bases to trimming and J lost 3 bases, with 7 bases between them.